This entry describes one T cell receptor (beta chain). Its antigen is not known. The record originates from a study of OX40 agonist ivuxolimab in advanced cancers. Repertoires were generated with immunoSEQ multiplex PCR, while TCRdb's copy carries only in-frame clones and drops some. This sample yields tens of thousands of clones, of which about 90% are seen a single time; 14% to 15% belongs to the top ten. Regarding the study as a whole: Partial responders receiving 0.1-3.0 mg/kg showed among the lowest clonal expansion.

The TCR was taken from an adult with an advanced solid tumor such as melanoma, head and neck, liver or kidney cancer. This specimen was CD4+ or CD8+ T cells sorted from blood, taken in a trial of the OX40 agonist ivuxolimab.

The CDR3 nucleotides are TGTGCCAGCACCGCACCGGGGATTAACTATGGCTACACCTTC. This codes for CASTAPGINYGYTF. The chain employs TRBV28 and TRBJ1-2; no firm D call. Germline V lookup: CDR1 MDHEN, CDR2 SYDVKM. The CDR3 is made up of 14 amino acids. V lost 7 bases and J 1 base, leaving 13 bases between the germline ends.